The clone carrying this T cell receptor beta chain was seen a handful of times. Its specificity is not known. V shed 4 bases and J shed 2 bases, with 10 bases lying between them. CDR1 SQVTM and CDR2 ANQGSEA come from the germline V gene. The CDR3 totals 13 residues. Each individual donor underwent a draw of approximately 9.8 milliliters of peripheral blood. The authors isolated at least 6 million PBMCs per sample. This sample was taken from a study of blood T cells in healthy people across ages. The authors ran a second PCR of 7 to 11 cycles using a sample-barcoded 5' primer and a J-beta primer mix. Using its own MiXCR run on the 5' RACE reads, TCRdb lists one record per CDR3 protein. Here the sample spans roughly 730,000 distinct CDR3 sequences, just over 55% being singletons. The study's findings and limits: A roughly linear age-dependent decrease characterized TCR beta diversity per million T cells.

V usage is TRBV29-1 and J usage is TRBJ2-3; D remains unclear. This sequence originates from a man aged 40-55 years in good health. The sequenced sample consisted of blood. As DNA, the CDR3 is TGCAGCGTTGCCCGAGAGGCCACAGATACGCAGTATTTT. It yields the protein CSVAREATDTQYF.